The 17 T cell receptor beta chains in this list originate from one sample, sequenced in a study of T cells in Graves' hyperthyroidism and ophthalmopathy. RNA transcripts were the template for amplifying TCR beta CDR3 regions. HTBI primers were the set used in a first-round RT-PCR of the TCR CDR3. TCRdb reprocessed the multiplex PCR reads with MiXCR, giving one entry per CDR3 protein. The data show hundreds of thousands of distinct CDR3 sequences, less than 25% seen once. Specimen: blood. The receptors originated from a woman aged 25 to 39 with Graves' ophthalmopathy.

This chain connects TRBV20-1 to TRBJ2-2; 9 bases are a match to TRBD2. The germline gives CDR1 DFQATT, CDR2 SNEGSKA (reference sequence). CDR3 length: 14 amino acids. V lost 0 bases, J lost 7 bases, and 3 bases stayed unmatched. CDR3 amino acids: CSARDSGRSGELFF. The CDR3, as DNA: TGCAGTGCTAGAGATAGCGGGAGAAGCGGGGAGCTGTTTTTT.

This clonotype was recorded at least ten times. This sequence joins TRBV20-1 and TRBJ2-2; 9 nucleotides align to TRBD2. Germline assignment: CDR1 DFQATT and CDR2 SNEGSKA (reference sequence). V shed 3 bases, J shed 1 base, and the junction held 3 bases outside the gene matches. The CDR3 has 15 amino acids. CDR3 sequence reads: CSASLAGMNTGELFF. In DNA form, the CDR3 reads TGCAGTGCTAGTCTAGCGGGGATGAACACCGGGGAGCTGTTTTTT.

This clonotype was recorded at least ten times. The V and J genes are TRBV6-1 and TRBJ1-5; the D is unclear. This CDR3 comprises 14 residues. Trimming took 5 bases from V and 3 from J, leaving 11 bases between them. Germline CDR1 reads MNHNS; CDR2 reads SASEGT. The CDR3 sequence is CASSIDGYNQPQHF. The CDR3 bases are TGTGCCAGCAGTATAGACGGGTACAATCAGCCCCAGCATTTT.

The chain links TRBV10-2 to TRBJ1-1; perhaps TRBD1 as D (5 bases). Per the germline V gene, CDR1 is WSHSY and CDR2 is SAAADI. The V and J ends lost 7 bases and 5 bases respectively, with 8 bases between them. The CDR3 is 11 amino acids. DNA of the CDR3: TGCGCCAGCACGTGGGGGACTGAAGCTTTCTTT. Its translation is CASTWGTEAFF.

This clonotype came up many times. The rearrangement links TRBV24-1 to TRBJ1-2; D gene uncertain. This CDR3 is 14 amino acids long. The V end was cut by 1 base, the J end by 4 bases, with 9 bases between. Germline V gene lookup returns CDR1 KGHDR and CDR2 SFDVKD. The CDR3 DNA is TGTGCCACCAGTGATTTCAAGTTCTCCTATGGCTACACCTTC. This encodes CATSDFKFSYGYTF.

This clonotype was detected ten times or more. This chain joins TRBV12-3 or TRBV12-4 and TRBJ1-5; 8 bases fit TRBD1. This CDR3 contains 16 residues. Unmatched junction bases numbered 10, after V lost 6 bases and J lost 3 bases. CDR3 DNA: TGTGCCAGCAGAGAGGGGACAGGCCGATTCAATCAGCCCCAGCATTTT. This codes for CASREGTGRFNQPQHF.

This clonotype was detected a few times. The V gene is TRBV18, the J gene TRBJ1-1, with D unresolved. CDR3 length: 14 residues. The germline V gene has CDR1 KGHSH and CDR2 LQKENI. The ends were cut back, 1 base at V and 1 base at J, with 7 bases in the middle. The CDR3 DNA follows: TGTGCCAGCTCACCACTAGCAGCGAACACTGAAGCTTTCTTT. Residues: CASSPLAANTEAFF.

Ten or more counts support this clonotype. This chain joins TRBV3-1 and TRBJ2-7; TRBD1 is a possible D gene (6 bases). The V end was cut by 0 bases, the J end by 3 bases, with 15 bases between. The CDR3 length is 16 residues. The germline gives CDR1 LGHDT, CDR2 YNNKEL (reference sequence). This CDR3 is CASSQERGHGIYEQYF. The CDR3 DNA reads TGTGCCAGCAGCCAAGAGAGGGGACACGGAATCTACGAGCAGTACTTC.

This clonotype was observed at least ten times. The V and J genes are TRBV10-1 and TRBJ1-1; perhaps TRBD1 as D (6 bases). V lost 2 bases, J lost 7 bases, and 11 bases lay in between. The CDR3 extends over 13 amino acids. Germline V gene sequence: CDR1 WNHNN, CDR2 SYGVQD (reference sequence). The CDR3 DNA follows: TGCGCCAGCAGTGAGAATCCGACAGGTGAAGCTTTCTTT. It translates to CASSENPTGEAFF.

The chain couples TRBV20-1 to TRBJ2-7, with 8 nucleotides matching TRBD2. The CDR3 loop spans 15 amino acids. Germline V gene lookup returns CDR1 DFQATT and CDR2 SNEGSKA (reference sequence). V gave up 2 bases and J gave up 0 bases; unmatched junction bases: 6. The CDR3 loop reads CSARLTSGYSYEQYF. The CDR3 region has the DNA TGCAGTGCTAGACTTACTAGCGGTTACTCCTACGAGCAGTACTTC.

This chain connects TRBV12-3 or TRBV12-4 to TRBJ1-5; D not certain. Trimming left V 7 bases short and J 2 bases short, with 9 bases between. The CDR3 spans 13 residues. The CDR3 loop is CASTRAGNQPQHF. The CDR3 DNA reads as TGTGCCAGCACCCGGGCCGGCAATCAGCCCCAGCATTTT.

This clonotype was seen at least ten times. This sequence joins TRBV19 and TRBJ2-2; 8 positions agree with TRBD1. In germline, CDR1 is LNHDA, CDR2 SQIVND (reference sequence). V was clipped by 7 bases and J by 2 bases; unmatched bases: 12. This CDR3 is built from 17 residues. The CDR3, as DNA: TGTGCCAGTATTGGGGGGCACGGACAGGGCAACACCGGGGAGCTGTTTTTT. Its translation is CASIGGHGQGNTGELFF.

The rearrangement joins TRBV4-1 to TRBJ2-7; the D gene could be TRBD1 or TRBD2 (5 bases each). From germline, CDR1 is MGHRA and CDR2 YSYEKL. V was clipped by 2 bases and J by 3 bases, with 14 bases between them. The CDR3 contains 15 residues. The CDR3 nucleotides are TGCGCCAGCAGCCAACCCCCCGAGGGGCGCTACGAGCAGTACTTC. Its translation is CASSQPPEGRYEQYF.

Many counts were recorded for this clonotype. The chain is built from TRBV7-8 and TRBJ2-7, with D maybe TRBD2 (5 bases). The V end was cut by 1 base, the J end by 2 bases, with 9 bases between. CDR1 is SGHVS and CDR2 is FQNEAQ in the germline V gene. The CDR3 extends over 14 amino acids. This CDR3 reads CASSLVGETYEQYF. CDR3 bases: TGTGCCAGCAGCTTAGTCGGGGAGACCTACGAGCAGTACTTC.

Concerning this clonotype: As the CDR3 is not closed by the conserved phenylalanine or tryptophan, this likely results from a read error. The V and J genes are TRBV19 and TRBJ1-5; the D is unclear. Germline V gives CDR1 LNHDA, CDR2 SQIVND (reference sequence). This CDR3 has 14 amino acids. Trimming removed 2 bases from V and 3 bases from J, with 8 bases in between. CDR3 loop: CASSIWSNNQPQHV. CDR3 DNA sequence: TGTGCCAGTAGTATATGGAGCAACAATCAGCCCCAGCATGTT.

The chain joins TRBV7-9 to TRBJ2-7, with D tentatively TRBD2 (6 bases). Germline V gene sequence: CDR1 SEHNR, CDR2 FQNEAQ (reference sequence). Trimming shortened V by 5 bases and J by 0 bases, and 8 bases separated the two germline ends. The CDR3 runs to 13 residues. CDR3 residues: CASSMGLSYEQYF. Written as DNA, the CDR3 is TGTGCCAGCAGCATGGGACTCTCCTACGAGCAGTACTTC.

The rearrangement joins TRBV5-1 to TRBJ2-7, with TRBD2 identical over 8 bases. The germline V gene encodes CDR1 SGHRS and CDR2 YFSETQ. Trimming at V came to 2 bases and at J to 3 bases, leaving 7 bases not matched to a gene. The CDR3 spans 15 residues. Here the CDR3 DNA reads TGCGCCAGCAGCTTTACGGGGGGGAGCTTCTACGAGCAGTACTTC. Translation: CASSFTGGSFYEQYF.